Each of the 8 T cell receptor beta chains below was sequenced from the same sample in a study of cytomegalovirus exposure and HLA in healthy donors. The PCR made use of 60 Vbeta and 13 Jbeta primers. The data were produced by immunoSEQ multiplex PCR, yet TCRdb's version contains in-frame clones alone and is incomplete. This sample has about 190,000 clones, with 80% to 85% found just once. The sequencing sample was made of PBMCs. The source is a woman in her twenties or thirties in good health and CMV-seronegative.

The chain employs TRBV6-5 and TRBJ1-2; D is possibly TRBD1 (6 bases). The germline V and J ends were trimmed by 6 bases and 0 bases, with 11 bases remaining between them. The CDR3 has 14 residues. CDR1 and CDR2 from the germline V gene are MNHEY and SVGAGI. As DNA, the CDR3 is TGTGCCAGCAGGGAACAGGGTACTAACTATGGCTACACCTTC. As protein: CASREQGTNYGYTF.

This chain uses TRBV13 with TRBJ1-2; 9 bases align to TRBD1. Germline V lookup: CDR1 PRHDT, CDR2 FYEKMQ (reference sequence). The CDR3 spans 13 residues. Trimming took 5 bases from V and 8 from J; bases not matched to a gene: 6. The CDR3 sequence: CASSPRDRDGYTF. The CDR3 DNA reads TGTGCCAGCAGCCCCCGGGACAGGGACGGCTACACCTTC.

The CDR3, as DNA: TGTGCCAGCAGTATAGCGGGACAGAGCCCGTTCTTC. Amino acid sequence: CASSIAGQSPFF. The J gene is TRBJ2-1, the V gene TRBV25-1; D may be TRBD2 (8 bases). This CDR3 is 12 amino acids long. Trimming removed 5 bases from V and 15 bases from J, with 17 bases in between. From germline, CDR1 is MGHDK and CDR2 SYGVNS.

V and J are TRBV30 and TRBJ1-5; 8 bases line up with TRBD1. Losses at the gene ends were 1 base for V and 11 bases for J; bases not matched to a gene: 13. This CDR3 region has 15 residues. Per the germline V gene, CDR1 is GTSNPN and CDR2 is SVGIG (reference sequence). The CDR3 region has the DNA TGTGCCTGGAGTGGATGGGGACAGGTACATTCAGCCCAGCATTTT. This gives the protein CAWSGWGQVHSAQHF.

This clone was seen a single time. The rearrangement uses TRBV27 and TRBJ1-2; D is unclear. The CDR3 totals 12 residues. CDR1 is MNHEY and CDR2 is SMNVEV in the germline V gene (reference sequence). Deletions cut 5 bases from V and 8 bases from J, with 12 bases between. DNA for the CDR3: TGTGCCAGCAGTCCCGATAGACTCGGCTACACCTTC. This gives the protein CASSPDRLGYTF.

As for this clone: The junction departs from germline at one end; a sequencing error may be responsible. The chain has TRBV7-9 and TRBJ2-7; no clear D gene. The CDR3 is made up of 12 amino acids. Germline assignment: CDR1 SEHNR and CDR2 FQNEAQ (reference sequence). The CDR3 DNA is TGTTCCAGCAGCCGAACAGCCTACGAGCAGTACTTC. Amino acid sequence: CSSSRTAYEQYF.

J is TRBJ2-1 and V is TRBV7-2; maybe TRBD1 (5 bases). The CDR3 length is 13 residues. CDR1 is SGHTA, CDR2 FQGNSA, per germline. Deletions cut 1 base from V and 5 bases from J, with 6 bases between. CDR3 nucleotide sequence: TGTGCCAGCAGCTTAGGACAGAACAATGAGCAGTTCTTC. It is translated as CASSLGQNNEQFF.

The V call is TRBV4-2, the J call TRBJ2-7; the D gene is possibly TRBD1 (6 bases). With 0 bases removed from V and 3 bases from J, the gap between germline ends came to 9 bases. Germline V gene data show CDR1 as LGHNA and CDR2 as YNFKEQ. The CDR3 extends over 14 amino acids. The CDR3 loop is CASSQDRDNYEQYF. As DNA, the CDR3 is TGTGCCAGCAGCCAAGATCGGGACAACTACGAGCAGTACTTC.